This entry lists 4 T cell receptor beta chains sequenced from one sample in a study of blood T cell repertoires in COVID-19. Clones were sequenced by immunoSEQ multiplex PCR, and TCRdb holds only the in-frame ones, with some missing. The sample lists 150,000 to 250,000 clones, 82% occurring once. The sample taken for sequencing was PBMCs or T cells enriched from blood (not recorded which). The receptors come from a man aged 40-49 years who had recovered from COVID-19.

The V gene is TRBV7-9, the J gene TRBJ1-6; TRBD1 is a possible D gene (6 bases). Trimming pared 5 bases from V and 10 bases from J, leaving 15 bases between. This CDR3 region has 14 residues. CDR1 and CDR2 (germline): SEHNR, FQNEAQ (reference sequence). The CDR3, as DNA: TGTGCCAGCAGCCTTGCTCGACAGGTCTCACCCCTCCACTTT. Its protein product is CASSLARQVSPLHF.

The gene calls are TRBV6-5 and TRBJ2-1; 12 positions agree with TRBD1. Germline lookup yields CDR1 MNHEY and CDR2 SVGAGI. The CDR3 extends over 15 amino acids. V was clipped by 2 bases and J by 14 bases; unmatched bases: 10. The CDR3 is CASSYRGQGARGKFF. In DNA, the CDR3 is TGTGCCAGCAGTTACAGGGGACAGGGGGCGCGGGGGAAGTTCTTC.

The J gene is TRBJ1-5, the V gene TRBV6-2 or TRBV6-3, with 9 bases lining up with TRBD1. Germline trimming cut 5 bases from V and 1 base from J; bases unmatched to any gene: 15. CDR1 is MNHEY, CDR2 SVGEGT, per germline. This CDR3 comprises 19 residues. The CDR3 coding sequence is TGTGCCAGCAGTACATCGCGGGACAGGGAGTATTCGAGCAATCAGCCCCAGCATTTT. Its protein product is CASSTSRDREYSSNQPQHF.

This chain connects TRBV5-5 to TRBJ1-2, with a weak D call TRBD1 (6 bases). The CDR3 is made up of 15 amino acids. CDR1 and CDR2 (germline): SGHKS, YYEKEE (reference sequence). Trimming cost V 0 bases and J 1 base, with 10 bases left between them. The CDR3 sequence is CASSLGGPSNYGYTF. The CDR3 DNA reads as TGTGCCAGCAGCTTGGGGGGGCCCAGTAACTATGGCTACACCTTC.